This T cell receptor (beta chain) originates from a study of blood T cell repertoires in COVID-19. How the authors handled the data: Reference gene primers were amplified, and this amplification served to estimate nucleated cell counts. The table came from immunoSEQ multiplex PCR; TCRdb's copy has only in-frame clones and leaves some out. Clonal size and the V and J genes are those of that table, whereas D and trimming came from the DNA. The table lists about 180,000 clones, 70% to 90% of them singletons. The CDR3 consists of 15 residues. Germline V gene sequence: CDR1 SGDLS, CDR2 YYNGEE. Germline trimming cut 3 bases from V and 3 bases from J; bases unmatched to any gene: 6.

The chain is built from TRBV9 and TRBJ1-2; TRBD1 aligns across 9 bases. This sequence was found in a woman aged 25 to 45 with active or convalescent COVID-19. The specimen sequenced was peripheral blood. The CDR3 protein is CASSAGQGADYGYTF. DNA for the CDR3: TGTGCCAGCAGCGCGGGACAGGGAGCTGACTATGGCTACACCTTC.